The 5 T cell receptor beta chains below were found in one sample sequenced in a study of T cell repertoires in cytomegalovirus infection. MiXCR, applied by TCRdb to the reads, yields one record per CDR3 protein. The sample holds 560,000 or so distinct CDR3 sequences, 16% seen once. Sequenced material: CD8+ T cells from PBMCs. Every receptor here comes from a human donor in good health (CMV status not recorded). Some clones in this sample may be carry-over from other donors' samples.

In this sample, this clonotype turned up many times. V usage is TRBV7-3 and J usage is TRBJ2-3; 12 bases line up with TRBD2. The germline V gene encodes CDR1 SGHTA and CDR2 FQGTGA. The CDR3 runs 18 residues. The junction had 11 bases not matched to a gene; V was cut back by 5 bases and J by 2 bases. CDR3 residues: CASSRGRTSGEITDTQYF. The CDR3 bases are TGTGCCAGCAGCCGCGGAAGGACTAGCGGGGAGATCACAGATACGCAGTATTTT.

Only a few counts were recorded for this clonotype. This chain uses TRBV10-3 with TRBJ1-2; perhaps TRBD1 as D (6 bases). With 2 bases removed from V and 4 bases from J, the gap between germline ends came to 17 bases. In germline, CDR1 is ENHRY, CDR2 SYGVKD. The CDR3 totals 16 residues. The DNA of the CDR3 is TGTGCCATCAGTGAGACAGGGATTGAACGACTCTATGGCTACACCTTC. Its translation is CAISETGIERLYGYTF.

The rearrangement links TRBV10-3 to TRBJ2-6; 9 bases agree with TRBD1. From germline, CDR1 is ENHRY and CDR2 SYGVKD. CDR3 length: 18 amino acids. V lost 5 bases and J lost 0; bases outside the gene matches: 8. CDR3 sequence: CAISHRGREFSGANVLTF. CDR3 DNA sequence: TGTGCCATCAGTCACAGGGGGCGAGAGTTCTCTGGGGCCAACGTCCTGACTTTC.

Turning to this clonotype: An end of the junction differs from the germline gene, which may be a read error. The CDR3 sequence is CARSWAYREVDEQFF. The CDR3 DNA sequence: TGTGCCAGAAGCTGGGCGTATCGGGAGGTCGATGAGCAGTTCTTC. V is TRBV7-8 and J is TRBJ2-1; 7 bases fit TRBD2. The length of the CDR3 is 15 residues. Looked up from germline, CDR1 is SGHVS and CDR2 is FQNEAQ. The whole variable domain, filled in from reference TRBV7-8 and TRBJ2-1, reads GAGVSQSPRYKVAKRGQDVALRCDPISGHVSLFWYQQALGQGPEFLTYFQNEAQLDKSGLPSDRFFAERPEGSVSTLKIQRTQQEDSAVYLCARSWAYREVDEQFFGPGTRLTVL.

This clonotype has ten or more counts. This chain uses TRBV7-9 with TRBJ1-2; D possibly corresponds to TRBD1 (6 bases). This CDR3 is built from 14 residues. The V gene lost 5 bases and the J gene lost 7 bases, with 17 bases spanning the gap. Germline V gives CDR1 SEHNR, CDR2 FQNEAQ (reference sequence). The CDR3, as DNA: TGTGCCAGCAGCCCCACAGGGCCGGTTGGTGGCTACACCTTC. This encodes CASSPTGPVGGYTF.